The text below deals with one TCR beta chain. Its antigen is as yet unknown. V dropped 4 bases and J dropped 5; count of bases not matched to a gene: 10. CDR1 and CDR2 (germline): MGHRA, YSYEKL. The CDR3 sequence is 17 residues long. This sample was included in a study of T cell repertoires in cytomegalovirus infection. TCRdb analysed the reads with MiXCR anew, one entry per CDR3 protein. Among about 530,000 distinct CDR3 sequences listed, around a quarter were seen once. Study-wide results and limits: Identification of carriers of CMV plus the relevant HLA was achieved through cumulative public TCR beta family frequency. Across the ex vivo response, the dominant clonotypes were HLA-C-restricted CMV-specific TCR beta clonotypes.

This TCR derives from a human donor in good health (CMV status not recorded). Some clones in this sample may be carry-over from other donors' samples. The chain carries TRBV4-1 and TRBJ2-2, with 10 nucleotides matching TRBD1. The sample was PBMCs. This CDR3 is CASSLRDRGSITGELFF. For the CDR3, the DNA is TGCGCCAGCAGCCTCCGGGACAGGGGATCAATAACCGGGGAGCTGTTTTTT.